The rows below give T cell receptor beta chains drawn from one sample of a study of type 1 regulatory T cells. Antigens of these TCRs are unknown. MiXCR, applied by TCRdb to the reads, yields one record per CDR3 protein. The top ten clones hold roughly 8.3% of a sample with 65,000 to 80,000 distinct CDR3 sequences, around 20% of them seen once. Sequencing was performed on cultured type 1 regulatory T (Tr1) cells, either the whole culture or a sorted fraction (not recorded which). All receptors come from a human donor in good health. Both conserved end residues are part of each CDR3. The D gene is left open where the match is weak. The listing skips clone size in some rows; elsewhere it reads once, few, many or a size class.

TRBD1,TRBJ1-1,TRBV29-1,.,TGCAGCGTAGGGGGACAGCCGAACACTGAAGCTTTCTTT,CSVGGQPNTEAFF
TRBD1,TRBJ1-3,TRBV12-3/TRBV12-4,.,TGTGCCAGCAGCCTGACAGGGCGCTCTGGAAACACCATATATTTT,CASSLTGRSGNTIYF
.,TRBJ2-3,TRBV5-1,.,TGCGCCAGCAGCTTGCTATTAACAGATACGCAGTATTTT,CASSLLLTDTQYF
.,TRBJ2-2,TRBV2,.,TGTGCCAGCAGCGGTGGACAGTTTAGGACCGGGGAGCTGTTTTTT,CASSGGQFRTGELFF
TRBD1,TRBJ2-7,TRBV20-1,few,TGCAGCACGACAGGGGCCCACGAGCAGTACTTC,CSTTGAHEQYF
TRBD1,TRBJ2-5,TRBV25-1,once,TGTGCCAGCAGTGAGAGTAATTCGGGGACAGAGACCCAAGAGACCCAGTACTTC,CASSESNSGTETQETQYF
.,TRBJ2-7,TRBV5-4,.,TGTGCCAGCAGCTTGGGCCAGGGTGAATACGAGCAGTACTTC,CASSLGQGEYEQYF
TRBD2,TRBJ2-2,TRBV3-1,many,TGTGCCAGCAGCCAAGCGGGAGGTGACGGGGAGCTGTTTTTT,CASSQAGGDGELFF
.,TRBJ2-2,TRBV5-1,few,TGCGCCAGCAGCTTGGCAGACACCGGGGAGCTGTTTTTT,CASSLADTGELFF
.,TRBJ2-4,TRBV3-1,few,TGTGCCAGCAGCCAAGACAGCTCCTCGAGGGGCAAAAACATTCAGTACTTC,CASSQDSSSRGKNIQYF
.,TRBJ1-2,TRBV18,once,TGTGCCAGCTCAGAAACGGGGCTTTATGGCTACACCTTC,CASSETGLYGYTF
.,TRBJ2-3,TRBV6-5,.,TGTGCCAGCAGTTACCGGCTAGGGCCAGATACGCAGTATTTT,CASSYRLGPDTQYF
.,TRBJ2-7,TRBV29-1,.,TGCAGCATTGACGCGAGTGGGAGCGAGCAGTACTTC,CSIDASGSEQYF
.,TRBJ1-5,TRBV7-9,.,TGTGCCAGCAGCTTAGGGGCAGGGCAGGATAGCAATCAGCCCCAGCATTTT,CASSLGAGQDSNQPQHF
TRBD1,TRBJ1-5,TRBV12-3/TRBV12-4,.,TGTGCCAGCAGTCCGGGACAGGGCATCTTTACTCTCAATCAGCCCCAGCATTTT,CASSPGQGIFTLNQPQHF
TRBD2,TRBJ2-3,TRBV29-1,.,TGCAGCGTTACTAGCGGGGGCACAGATACGCAGTATTTT,CSVTSGGTDTQYF
.,TRBJ2-6,TRBV7-2,few,TGTGCCAGCAGCCAGGGGACTGGGGCCAACGTCCTGACTTTC,CASSQGTGANVLTF
TRBD2,TRBJ2-5,TRBV5-1,.,TGCGCCAGCAGTAGCGGGAGTGGGTTAGAGACCCAGTACTTC,CASSSGSGLETQYF
TRBD2,TRBJ2-3,TRBV3-1,many,TGTGCCAGCAGCCGGTTAGCGGGACGCACAGATACGCAGTATTTT,CASSRLAGRTDTQYF
.,TRBJ2-7,TRBV5-1,medium-sized,TGCGCCAGCAGCTTTGCGGGAAGCTCCTACGAGCAGTACTTC,CASSFAGSSYEQYF
.,TRBJ2-3,TRBV25-1,few,TGTGCGAGCGGGTTCACAGATACGCAGTATTTT,CASGFTDTQYF
.,TRBJ2-1,TRBV10-3,many,TGTGCCATCAGTGAGCTAGACGGGTCCTACAATGAGCAGTTCTTC,CAISELDGSYNEQFF
TRBD2,TRBJ2-3,TRBV20-1,.,TGCAGTGAGCGAGGGACTAGCTTTTCAGATACGCAGTATTTT,CSERGTSFSDTQYF
.,TRBJ1-1,TRBV12-3/TRBV12-4,few,TGTGCCAGCAGCCCGGAGGTTCCGCCTCGTGAAGCTTTCTTT,CASSPEVPPREAFF
.,TRBJ2-5,TRBV12-3/TRBV12-4,.,TGTGCCAGCAATCCAGGGACCGCGGAGACCCAGTACTTC,CASNPGTAETQYF
TRBD2,TRBJ2-1,TRBV7-2,.,TGTGCCAGCAGCTTCCTACTAGCGGGAGGACTCCACAATGAGCAGTTCTTC,CASSFLLAGGLHNEQFF
.,TRBJ1-4,TRBV5-1,few,TGCGCCAGCAGCTCAGCGGACATAAATGAAAAACTGTTTTTT,CASSSADINEKLFF
.,TRBJ2-7,TRBV6-2/TRBV6-3,.,TGTGCCAGCAGCTACGAGCAGTACTTC,CASSYEQYF
.,TRBJ1-5,TRBV12-3/TRBV12-4,many,TGTGCCAGCAGTATCGGCAATCAGCCCCAGCATTTT,CASSIGNQPQHF